This TCR beta chain was obtained from a study of control samples from healthy donors and cancer patients. Produced via immunoSEQ multiplex PCR; TCRdb's table is partial and in-frame only. The sample contains approximately 150,000 clones, under 95% of which appear only once. Trimming took off 3 bases at V and 6 bases at J, with 10 bases between the two ends. CDR1 and CDR2 from the germline V gene are SGHTS and YDEGEE. The CDR3 consists of 13 residues. The TCR was taken from a man aged 18 to 30 in good health. Sequencing was carried out using blood. V gene TRBV5-8 combines with J gene TRBJ1-5; D possibly corresponds to TRBD1 (5 bases). Here the CDR3 reads CASSSGGGQPQHF. DNA of the CDR3: TGTGCCAGCAGCTCCGGGGGGGGTCAGCCCCAGCATTTT.